This TCR beta chain was obtained from a study of blood T cells in healthy people across ages. Study-level background: For every two T cells, template switching captured about one barcoded beta molecule.

As for this clonotype: No antigen is known for it.

The authors ran a second PCR of roughly 7 to 11 cycles using a sample-barcoded 5' primer and a J-beta primer mix. Each cDNA was tagged by a template-switch adaptor containing 12 random nucleotides. Any given sample supplied a minimum of 3 million CDR3-containing paired-end reads. TCRdb ran MiXCR on the 5' RACE reads and lists one entry per CDR3 protein. The top ten hold over 2% of the sample, which has under 2,000,000 distinct CDR3 sequences, about 50% seen once. Study conclusions and caveats: Both naive CD4+ cell counts and diversity were greater in long-lived donors than in aged donors.

J lost 7 bases, V lost 4 bases, and 10 bases had no gene match. The CDR3 sequence is 16 residues long. Germline assignment: CDR1 MGHDK and CDR2 SYGVNS. Input material: blood. The V call is TRBV25-1, the J call TRBJ1-6; 7 bases line up with TRBD1. The receptor's source is a woman in her forties in good health. CDR3 in amino acids: CASSGQGGSWNSPLHF. CDR3 DNA: TGTGCCAGCAGTGGACAGGGTGGGAGTTGGAATTCACCCCTCCACTTT.